The 8 T cell receptor beta chains below come from one sample, sequenced in a study of beta chain features in type 1 diabetes. The sequenced template was cDNA made from the entire isolated RNA. Clones were sequenced by immunoSEQ multiplex PCR, and TCRdb holds only the in-frame ones, with some missing. The table includes around 250,000 clones, roughly 25% detected once. Study outcomes and limitations: Shortening that was moderate but significant affected the TCRB CDR3s of Type 1 diabetes patients in all four CD4+ subsets.

Antigen specificity for these receptors is unknown. Specimen: naive CD4+ T cells from blood. The receptors shown here come from a woman in her 30s with type 1 diabetes.

This chain connects TRBV2 to TRBJ2-7; 8 positions match TRBD2. Germline V lookup: CDR1 SNHLY, CDR2 FYNNEI. The CDR3 sequence is 16 residues long. The J segment lost 0 bases and the V segment lost 6 bases, leaving 10 bases of the junction unmatched. CDR3 in amino acids: CASSDPGTRSSYEQYF. In DNA form, the CDR3 reads TGTGCCAGCAGCGACCCCGGGACTAGGAGCTCCTACGAGCAGTACTTC.

This clone was seen only a few times. The chain combines TRBV27 with TRBJ1-5, with 8 bases that match TRBD1. The CDR3 spans 14 residues. CDR1 MNHEY and CDR2 SMNVEV come from the germline V gene (reference sequence). V lost 5 bases, J lost 4 bases, and 4 bases stayed unmatched. DNA for the CDR3: TGTGCCAGCAGTACTCGACAGGGGAATCAGCCCCAGCATTTT. Translation gives CASSTRQGNQPQHF.

This clone was detected a few times. The rearrangement uses TRBV29-1 and TRBJ2-2, with D uncertain. V lost 1 base, J lost 5 bases, and 11 bases lay in between. The CDR3 contains 14 residues. Germline V gene data show CDR1 as SQVTM and CDR2 as ANQGSEA. Here the CDR3 DNA reads TGCAGCGTTGAAGGGCGGCCGGAAACCGGGGAGCTGTTTTTT. The encoded protein is CSVEGRPETGELFF.

This clone was found a few times. Distinct nucleotide sequences in the sample also encode this CDR3. This sequence joins TRBV28 and TRBJ2-5, with 7 positions matching TRBD1. The CDR3 has 13 amino acids. Germline values: CDR1 MDHEN, CDR2 SYDVKM. With V trimmed by 6 bases and J by 2 bases, 3 bases remained unmatched. The DNA for the CDR3 is TGTGCCAGCAGCTCGGGACAGCAAGAGACCCAGTACTTC. Its protein product is CASSSGQQETQYF.

This chain links TRBV7-2 with TRBJ2-7; possibly TRBD2 for D (6 bases). The germline CDR1 and CDR2 sequences are SGHTA and FQGNSA. The CDR3 extends over 15 amino acids. Trimming pared 2 bases from V and 2 bases from J, leaving 13 bases between. The CDR3 bases are TGTGCCAGCAGCTTATCTCCCGGGGGACCCTACGAGCAGTACTTC. Amino acid sequence: CASSLSPGGPYEQYF.

The chain has TRBV7-2 and TRBJ1-5; TRBD1 agrees at 7 bases. From germline, CDR1 is SGHTA and CDR2 FQGNSA. The CDR3 has 12 residues. Trimming took 11 bases from V and 4 from J; bases not matched to a gene: 5. Written as DNA, the CDR3 is TGTGCCGTACGCAGGGGGAATCAGCCCCAGCATTTT. Protein sequence: CAVRRGNQPQHF.

In its sample, this clone was seen a few times. J is TRBJ2-1 and V is TRBV30; weak D call: TRBD1 (5 bases). Trimming shortened V by 0 bases and J by 3 bases, and 15 bases separated the two germline ends. This CDR3 comprises 16 residues. Germline values: CDR1 GTSNPN, CDR2 SVGIG (reference sequence). CDR3 protein: CAWSVLDRGHYNEQFF. The CDR3 region has the DNA TGTGCCTGGAGTGTACTGGATCGCGGACACTACAATGAGCAGTTCTTC.

The chain links TRBV21-1 to TRBJ2-3; the table's TRBD2 call for D was not verified on the DNA. TRBV21-1 is recorded as a pseudogene. CDR3 length equals 15 residues. The CDR3 reads CASSNSRDYTDTQYF. CDR3 in DNA: TGTGCCAGCAGCAATTCCCGGGACTACACAGATACGCAGTATTTT.